The 22 T cell receptor beta chains below come from one sample, sequenced in a study of CD8 T cells in ankylosing spondylitis. TCRdb recomputed calls from the 5' RACE reads with MiXCR, one row per CDR3 protein. This sample has 310,000 or so distinct CDR3 sequences; 20% occur once, and the top ten carry around 7.8%. Sequenced sample: blood, either unsorted or a sorted T cell fraction (not recorded which). The receptors stem from a male donor with ankylosing spondylitis or in good health (not recorded which).

This clonotype was counted many times. The rearrangement joins TRBV28 to TRBJ2-2; the D is unclear. CDR3 length: 13 residues. CDR1 and CDR2 from the germline V gene are MDHEN and SYDVKM. Trimming took 5 bases from V and 0 from J, leaving 4 bases between them. CDR3: CASSPTNTGELFF. DNA of the CDR3: TGTGCCAGCAGTCCAACGAACACCGGGGAGCTGTTTTTT.

This clonotype was recorded a few times. V gene TRBV28 combines with J gene TRBJ1-5, with D possibly TRBD1 on 6 matching bases. CDR1 and CDR2 (germline): MDHEN, SYDVKM. The CDR3 sequence is 13 residues long. V lost 8 bases and J lost 6, with 14 bases in between. The CDR3 loop reads CASAAHRVQPQHF. Here the CDR3 DNA reads TGTGCCAGCGCAGCACACAGGGTTCAGCCCCAGCATTTT.

Remarks on this clonotype: A much larger clone is a single base away; this may be a read error. This chain uses TRBV4-1 with TRBJ2-1; D unclear. The germline V and J ends were trimmed by 5 bases and 9 bases, with 8 bases remaining between them. Looked up from germline, CDR1 is MGHRA and CDR2 is YSYEKL. CDR3 size: 11 residues. For the CDR3, the DNA is TGCGCCAGCAGCTACAACACTGAGCAGTTCTTC. This encodes CASSYNTEQFF.

A few counts support this clonotype. This chain uses TRBV12-3 or TRBV12-4 with TRBJ2-2; D might be TRBD1 or TRBD2, each matching 5 bases. Trimming removed 5 bases at V and 4 bases at J, with 8 bases between. This CDR3 is 13 amino acids long. The CDR3 is CASSRGATGELFF. CDR3 nucleotides: TGTGCCAGCAGTCGAGGGGCCACCGGGGAGCTGTTTTTT.

The gene calls are TRBV20-1 and TRBJ2-1, with D perhaps matching TRBD1 (6 bases). The ends were cut back, 6 bases at V and 1 base at J, with 16 bases in the middle. The CDR3 is 15 residues long. Per the germline V gene, CDR1 is DFQATT and CDR2 is SNEGSKA (reference sequence). CDR3 protein: CSASPATGSYNEQFF. DNA for the CDR3: TGCAGTGCCAGCCCCGCTACAGGGTCCTACAATGAGCAGTTCTTC.

V usage is TRBV20-1 and J usage is TRBJ1-5, with D perhaps TRBD1 (5 bases). The CDR3 sequence is 13 residues long. Deletions cut 0 bases from V and 7 bases from J, with 10 bases between. Per germline, CDR1 DFQATT and CDR2 SNEGSKA (reference sequence). CDR3 nucleotides: TGCAGTGCTAGAGAAACAGGCGACCAGCCCCAGCATTTT. Amino acids: CSARETGDQPQHF.

A single count supports this clonotype. Possible read error: a much larger clone is one base away. The V call is TRBV5-1, the J call TRBJ2-1; possible D gene TRBD1, 5 bases. This CDR3 spans 13 amino acids. Trimming took off 3 bases at V and 4 bases at J, with 8 bases between the two ends. From germline, CDR1 is SGHRS and CDR2 YFSETQ. CDR3: CASSSRQYNEQFF. The CDR3 region has the DNA TGCGCCAGCAGCTCTCGACAGTACAATGAGCAGTTCTTC.

This sequence joins TRBV7-3 and TRBJ2-5, with TRBD2 matching over 12 bases. CDR1 SGHTA and CDR2 FQGTGA come from the germline V gene. Unmatched junction bases numbered 10, after V lost 1 base and J lost 4 bases. This CDR3 comprises 18 residues. The CDR3 sequence is CASSLRGRLAGVIETQYF. The CDR3 nucleotides are TGTGCCAGCAGCTTAAGAGGGCGACTAGCGGGAGTTATAGAGACCCAGTACTTC. Full variable domain (outside the CDR3, taken from reference TRBV7-3 and TRBJ2-5): GAGVSQTPSNKVTEKGKYVELRCDPISGHTALYWYRQSLGQGPEFLIYFQGTGAADDSGLPNDRFFAVRPEGSVSTLKIQRTERGDSAVYLCASSLRGRLAGVIETQYFGPGTRLLVL.

The CDR3 nucleotides are TGTGCCAGCACCGGGAGGGCCACGTCCTACAATGAGCAGTTCTTC. Its protein product is CASTGRATSYNEQFF. V usage is TRBV2 and J usage is TRBJ2-1, with 8 bases identical to TRBD2. V shed 7 bases, J shed 1 base, and the junction held 6 bases outside the gene matches. The CDR3 is made up of 15 amino acids. Germline V CDR1 and CDR2: SNHLY, FYNNEI.

This rearrangement joins TRBV2 to TRBJ1-5; D ambiguous. Germline V gives CDR1 SNHLY, CDR2 FYNNEI. The CDR3 runs 16 residues. V was cut by 2 bases and J by 0 bases, with 11 bases left in between. CDR3 sequence reads: CASSETRQHSNQPQHF. As DNA, the CDR3 is TGTGCCAGCAGTGAAACCAGGCAGCATAGCAATCAGCCCCAGCATTTT.

The chain couples TRBV20-1 to TRBJ2-1; 12 bases are shared with TRBD2. The J segment lost 4 bases and the V segment lost 4 bases, leaving 11 bases of the junction unmatched. Per germline, CDR1 DFQATT and CDR2 SNEGSKA (reference sequence). The CDR3 contains 17 residues. CDR3: CSAISPSGRATYNEQFF. Written as DNA, the CDR3 is TGCAGTGCTATTTCCCCTAGCGGGAGGGCCACTTACAATGAGCAGTTCTTC.

The rearrangement uses TRBV3-1 and TRBJ2-4; no firm D call. The CDR3 sequence is 16 residues long. Per germline, CDR1 LGHDT and CDR2 YNNKEL (reference sequence). Trimming stripped 2 bases from V and 1 base from J, with 12 bases between. The CDR3 is CASSQRTSQAKNIQYF. The DNA for the CDR3 is TGTGCCAGCAGCCAACGAACGAGCCAGGCCAAAAACATTCAGTACTTC.

In its sample, this clonotype was seen a few times. The chain has TRBV7-3 and TRBJ2-3; D tentatively fits TRBD1 or TRBD2 (5 bases each). Looked up from germline, CDR1 is SGHTA and CDR2 is FQGTGA. This CDR3 is built from 14 residues. The germline V and J ends were trimmed by 2 bases and 3 bases, with 9 bases remaining between them. The CDR3 bases are TGTGCCAGCAGCTTACTGGGGGAAACAGATACGCAGTATTTT. It is translated as CASSLLGETDTQYF. Full variable domain (remainder filled in from reference TRBV7-3 and TRBJ2-3): GAGVSQTPSNKVTEKGKYVELRCDPISGHTALYWYRQSLGQGPEFLIYFQGTGAADDSGLPNDRFFAVRPEGSVSTLKIQRTERGDSAVYLCASSLLGETDTQYFGPGTRLTVL.

This clonotype was picked up many times. The chain recombines TRBV20-1 with TRBJ2-3; D is uncertain. The CDR3 sequence is 11 residues long. The germline CDR1 and CDR2 sequences are DFQATT and SNEGSKA (reference sequence). Trimming took 3 bases from V and 4 from J, leaving 5 bases between them. The CDR3 sequence: CSASQSDTQYF. The CDR3 DNA reads as TGCAGTGCTAGTCAGTCAGATACGCAGTATTTT.

This clonotype came up a few times. The rearrangement joins TRBV6-1 to TRBJ2-1; TRBD2 matches at 11 bases. The CDR3 is 14 residues long. V dropped 6 bases and J dropped 5; count of bases not matched to a gene: 3. The V gene's germline CDR1 is MNHNS and CDR2 SASEGT. The CDR3 protein is CASRPGLADNEQFF. The CDR3 DNA reads TGTGCCAGCAGACCGGGACTAGCGGACAATGAGCAGTTCTTC.

This clonotype was picked up many times. V is TRBV3-1 and J is TRBJ2-3, with TRBD2 as a possible D gene (5 bases). V gave up 2 bases and J gave up 2 bases, with 11 bases separating them. CDR1 and CDR2 from the germline V gene are LGHDT and YNNKEL (reference sequence). This CDR3 has 15 residues. In DNA, the CDR3 is TGTGCCAGCAGCCAAATGCTGACTAACACAGATACGCAGTATTTT. Protein sequence: CASSQMLTNTDTQYF.

This chain links TRBV3-1 with TRBJ1-1; D not certain. Germline values: CDR1 LGHDT, CDR2 YNNKEL (reference sequence). Trimming shortened V by 2 bases and J by 2 bases, and 9 bases separated the two germline ends. This CDR3 has 14 residues. The CDR3 reads CASSQLQTNTEAFF. The DNA of the CDR3 is TGTGCCAGCAGCCAACTCCAGACTAACACTGAAGCTTTCTTT.

V gene TRBV12-3 or TRBV12-4 combines with J gene TRBJ2-2, with D uncertain. V was trimmed by 2 bases and J by 5 bases, leaving 6 bases between them. The CDR3 has 13 residues. In nucleotides, the CDR3 is TGTGCCAGCAGTTTATATGAAACCGGGGAGCTGTTTTTT. Protein: CASSLYETGELFF.

In nucleotides, the CDR3 is TGTGCCAGCAGTTTGAAGGTTGGGCGAGAGGAAAAACTGTTTTTT. Translated, it gives CASSLKVGREEKLFF. The rearrangement joins TRBV12-3 or TRBV12-4 to TRBJ1-4; D unresolved. Trimming stripped 3 bases from V and 8 bases from J, with 16 bases between. The CDR3 runs to 15 residues.

As concerns this clonotype: The junction and the germline gene differ at one end; a read error may be behind it. This rearrangement joins TRBV2 to TRBJ2-1, with TRBD2 matching over 9 bases. The CDR3 sequence is 16 residues long. CDR1 and CDR2 (germline): SNHLY, FYNNEI. CDR3 loop: CASTERLAVSYNEQFF. The CDR3 DNA reads as TGTGCCAGCACTGAAAGACTAGCGGTCTCCTACAATGAGCAGTTCTTC.

This clonotype was seen a handful of times. This chain links TRBV25-1 with TRBJ1-1; no reliable D call. The V end was cut by 2 bases, the J end by 12 bases, with 7 bases between. Looked up from germline, CDR1 is MGHDK and CDR2 is SYGVNS. This CDR3 is built from 10 residues. The CDR3 reads CASSEIATFF. CDR3 coding DNA: TGTGCCAGCAGTGAAATTGCGACTTTCTTT.

The sample holds many counts of this clonotype. V is TRBV12-3 or TRBV12-4 and J is TRBJ1-1, with a tentative D call TRBD1 (6 bases). The CDR3 spans 14 residues. V was cut by 7 bases and J by 2 bases, with 14 bases left in between. The DNA for the CDR3 is TGTGCCAGCACCGTCAACAGGGATAACACTGAAGCTTTCTTT. Its protein product is CASTVNRDNTEAFF.